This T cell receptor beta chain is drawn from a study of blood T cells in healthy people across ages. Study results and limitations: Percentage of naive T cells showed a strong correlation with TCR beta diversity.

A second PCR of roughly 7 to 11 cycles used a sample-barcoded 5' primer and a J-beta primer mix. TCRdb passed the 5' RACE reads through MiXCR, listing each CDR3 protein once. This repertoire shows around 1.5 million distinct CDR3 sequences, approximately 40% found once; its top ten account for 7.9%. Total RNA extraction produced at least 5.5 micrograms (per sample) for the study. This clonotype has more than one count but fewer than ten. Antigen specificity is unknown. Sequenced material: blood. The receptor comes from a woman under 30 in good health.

The CDR3 sequence: CASSLWGGRTNEQYF. In DNA form, the CDR3 reads TGTGCCAGCAGTTTATGGGGCGGGAGGACCAACGAGCAGTACTTC. The gene calls are TRBV28 and TRBJ2-7; 8 bases map to TRBD2. The V gene end was trimmed by 0 bases and the J gene end by 5 bases; junction bases not matched to a gene: 6. Germline CDR1 is MDHEN and CDR2 is SYDVKM. The CDR3 is made up of 15 amino acids.